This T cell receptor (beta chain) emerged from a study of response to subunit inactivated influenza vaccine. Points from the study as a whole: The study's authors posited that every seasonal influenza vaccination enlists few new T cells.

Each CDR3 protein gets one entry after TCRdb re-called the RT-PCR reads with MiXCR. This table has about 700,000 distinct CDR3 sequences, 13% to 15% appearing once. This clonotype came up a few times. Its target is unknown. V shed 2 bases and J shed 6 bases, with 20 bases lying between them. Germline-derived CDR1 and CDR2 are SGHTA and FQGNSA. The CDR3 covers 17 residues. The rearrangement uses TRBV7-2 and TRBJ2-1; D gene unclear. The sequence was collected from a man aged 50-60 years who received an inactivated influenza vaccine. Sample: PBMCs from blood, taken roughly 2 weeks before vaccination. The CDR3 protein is CASSLYSSPIRGNEQFF. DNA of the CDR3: TGTGCCAGCAGCTTATACAGCAGCCCAATTCGCGGCAATGAGCAGTTCTTC.